This entry lists 32 T cell receptor beta chains sequenced from one sample in a study of neurological immune-mediated disorders. Indicated time point: longitudinal time-point 3. TCRdb analysed the 5' RACE reads with MiXCR anew, one entry per CDR3 protein. The sample gives roughly 50,000 distinct CDR3 sequences, about 13% of which show up once; roughly 10% is in the top ten. Sequenced: PBMCs. These receptors were obtained from a male donor with HTLV-1-associated myelopathy (HAM/TSP).

This clonotype showed up many times. CDR3 loop: CASSLEGQGTDTQYF. As DNA, the CDR3 is TGTGCCAGCAGCTTGGAGGGGCAGGGCACAGATACGCAGTATTTT. This rearrangement joins TRBV5-6 to TRBJ2-3; D may be TRBD1 (5 bases). This CDR3 has 15 amino acids. Trimming left V 0 bases short and J 1 base short, with 9 bases between. Looked up from germline, CDR1 is SGHDT and CDR2 is YYEEEE.

The chain links TRBV20-1 to TRBJ1-4; 8 nucleotides align to TRBD1. Looked up from germline, CDR1 is DFQATT and CDR2 is SNEGSKA (reference sequence). Trimming took 6 bases from V and 6 from J; bases not matched to a gene: 6. The CDR3 runs to 13 residues. The CDR3 DNA is TGCAGTGCCAAGGACAGGGCAGATGAAAAACTGTTTTTT. The encoded protein is CSAKDRADEKLFF.

The sample holds many counts of this clonotype. The chain links TRBV20-1 to TRBJ1-1; D not resolved. The CDR3 runs 12 residues. CDR1 is DFQATT and CDR2 is SNEGSKA in the germline V gene (reference sequence). Trimming pared 6 bases from V and 8 bases from J, leaving 16 bases between. The chain's CDR3 is CSALYYQSEAFF. CDR3 nucleotide sequence: TGCAGTGCCCTGTATTATCAATCCGAAGCTTTCTTT.

This clonotype turned up a few times. CDR3 residues: CASSDGINSPLHF. DNA for the CDR3: TGTGCCAGCAGCGACGGTATTAATTCACCCCTCCACTTT. V usage is TRBV9 and J usage is TRBJ1-6, with D hard to call. The germline V and J ends were trimmed by 3 bases and 6 bases, with 7 bases remaining between them. Germline assignment: CDR1 SGDLS and CDR2 YYNGEE. The CDR3 covers 13 residues.

The table lists this clonotype with many counts. The CDR3: CASSPQQGPISSEQFF. The CDR3 coding sequence is TGTGCCAGCTCACCCCAGCAGGGGCCGATATCGTCTGAGCAGTTCTTC. The rearrangement links TRBV18 to TRBJ2-1; TRBD1 might be the D (6 bases). The CDR3 has 16 residues. V shed 3 bases and J shed 9 bases, with 21 bases lying between them. Germline V lookup: CDR1 KGHSH, CDR2 LQKENI.

At least ten counts were recorded for this clonotype. This chain links TRBV7-9 with TRBJ2-5; no clear D. The CDR3 runs to 13 residues. Trimming pared 3 bases from V and 1 base from J, leaving 6 bases between. Germline values: CDR1 SEHNR, CDR2 FQNEAQ (reference sequence). The CDR3: CASSLSGQETQYF. CDR3 nucleotide sequence: TGTGCCAGCAGCTTGTCGGGCCAAGAGACCCAGTACTTC.

This clonotype was counted ten times or more. This sequence joins TRBV12-3 or TRBV12-4 and TRBJ1-5, with 7 bases matching TRBD1. V gave up 6 bases and J gave up 3 bases; unmatched junction bases: 5. The CDR3 contains 14 residues. This chain's CDR3 is CASSIQGFNQPQHF. CDR3 sequence (DNA): TGTGCCAGCAGCATACAGGGGTTCAATCAGCCCCAGCATTTT.

This clonotype appeared many times. The gene calls are TRBV9 and TRBJ1-4, with TRBD1 matching over 10 bases. Germline V lookup: CDR1 SGDLS, CDR2 YYNGEE. J was trimmed by 8 bases and V by 4 bases; bases with no gene match: 8. The CDR3 extends over 15 amino acids. The CDR3 DNA reads as TGTGCCAGCAGCACCTCCGGGACAGGGGAAGAAAAACTGTTTTTT. This gives the protein CASSTSGTGEEKLFF.

This clonotype was seen a handful of times. This sequence joins TRBV5-1 and TRBJ2-1, with 11 positions matching TRBD2. The J segment lost 9 bases and the V segment lost 2 bases, leaving 10 bases of the junction unmatched. The CDR3 is made up of 16 amino acids. Germline V lookup: CDR1 SGHRS, CDR2 YFSETQ. The DNA for the CDR3 is TGCGCCAGCAGCTTCAACTTAGCGGGGGGGCAGGTTGAGCAGTTCTTC. It specifies CASSFNLAGGQVEQFF. The variable domain in full, completed from reference TRBV5-1 and TRBJ2-1, reads KAGVTQTPRYLIKTRGQQVTLSCSPISGHRSVSWYQQTPGQGLQFLFEYFSETQRNKGNFPGRFSGRQFSNSRSEMNVSTLELGDSALYLCASSFNLAGGQVEQFFGPGTRLTVL.

This clonotype was seen repeatedly, ten times or more. The J gene is TRBJ2-1, the V gene TRBV3-1, with 8 positions matching TRBD1. Trimming cost V 5 bases and J 11 bases; bases outside gene matches: 26. The CDR3 spans 19 residues. Germline CDR1 reads LGHDT; CDR2 reads YNNKEL (reference sequence). CDR3: CASSLGQGAVGRRPRKQFF. As DNA, the CDR3 is TGTGCCAGCAGCTTGGGGCAGGGGGCAGTAGGACGTCGCCCTAGGAAGCAGTTCTTC.

The CDR3 reads CASNDAANTGELFF. In DNA form, the CDR3 reads TGCGCCAGCAACGACGCAGCGAACACCGGGGAGCTGTTTTTT. This rearrangement joins TRBV5-1 to TRBJ2-2; the D is unclear. Per germline, CDR1 SGHRS and CDR2 YFSETQ. Trimming took off 6 bases at V and 0 bases at J, with 9 bases between the two ends. This CDR3 contains 14 residues.

This clonotype was seen ten or more times. The rearrangement links TRBV3-1 to TRBJ1-1; a possible D gene is TRBD1 (5 bases). From germline, CDR1 is LGHDT and CDR2 YNNKEL (reference sequence). This CDR3 comprises 12 residues. Trimming took 4 bases from V and 9 from J, leaving 12 bases between them. The CDR3 is CASSPQGAQAFF. The CDR3 DNA is TGTGCCAGCAGCCCCCAGGGAGCTCAAGCTTTCTTT.

This clonotype has ten or more counts. This chain connects TRBV5-1 to TRBJ2-5, with TRBD2 matching over 7 bases. Germline V lookup: CDR1 SGHRS, CDR2 YFSETQ. The CDR3 consists of 15 residues. The V segment lost 2 bases and the J segment 2 bases; nucleotides outside the gene matches: 6. The CDR3 protein is CASSLAGLGQETQYF. CDR3 coding DNA: TGCGCCAGCAGCTTAGCGGGGTTGGGGCAAGAGACCCAGTACTTC.

This clonotype was found many times. The J gene is TRBJ2-1, the V gene TRBV5-1, with a possible D match to TRBD1 (5 bases). Germline CDR1 SGHRS, CDR2 YFSETQ. CDR3 size: 14 residues. V was clipped by 4 bases and J by 2 bases, with 10 bases between them. CDR3 loop: CASSPGSAYNEQFF. CDR3 nucleotides: TGCGCCAGCAGCCCAGGGTCCGCCTACAATGAGCAGTTCTTC. Full variable domain (missing parts from reference TRBV5-1 and TRBJ2-1): KAGVTQTPRYLIKTRGQQVTLSCSPISGHRSVSWYQQTPGQGLQFLFEYFSETQRNKGNFPGRFSGRQFSNSRSEMNVSTLELGDSALYLCASSPGSAYNEQFFGPGTRLTVL.

This clonotype occurred many times. This chain joins TRBV5-1 and TRBJ2-2, with 8 bases that match TRBD2. The length of the CDR3 is 15 residues. The V segment lost 4 bases and the J segment 2 bases; nucleotides outside the gene matches: 4. CDR1 and CDR2 (germline): SGHRS, YFSETQ. The CDR3 DNA reads TGCGCCAGCAGCCTGGGACTAGATAACACCGGGGAGCTGTTTTTT. As protein: CASSLGLDNTGELFF.

This clonotype was observed many times. The chain carries TRBV5-1 and TRBJ2-6; D is perhaps TRBD1 (6 bases). Between the trimmed V and J ends, which lost 7 bases and 4 bases, there was a span of 9 bases. This CDR3 has 13 amino acids. Germline assignment: CDR1 SGHRS and CDR2 YFSETQ. CDR3 DNA: TGCGCCAGCGGGGACATAGGGGCCAACGTCCTGACTTTC. Its translation: CASGDIGANVLTF.

This clonotype was picked up many times. The J gene is TRBJ2-5, the V gene TRBV7-2, with D possibly TRBD2 on 6 matching bases. In germline, CDR1 is SGHTA, CDR2 FQGNSA. V lost 1 base and J 2 bases, leaving 11 bases between the germline ends. This CDR3 region has 15 residues. CDR3 amino acids: CASSLGGSGQETQYF. In DNA form, the CDR3 reads TGTGCCAGCAGCTTAGGGGGTAGCGGACAAGAGACCCAGTACTTC.

This clonotype was seen many times. The junction and the germline gene differ at one end; a read error may be behind it. This chain joins TRBV20-1 and TRBJ1-4, with D possibly TRBD1 on 5 matching bases. Germline CDR1 is DFQATT and CDR2 is SNEGSKA (reference sequence). CDR3 length: 10 residues. The CDR3 DNA is TGCAGTGCTAGAGGATCTCAGGGTCTTTTT. Protein product: CSARGSQGLF.

The table lists this clonotype with many counts. This chain uses TRBV7-2 with TRBJ2-2, with a tentative D call TRBD2 (5 bases). The CDR3 runs 14 residues. V dropped 1 base and J dropped 5 bases, with 8 bases sitting between them. In germline, CDR1 is SGHTA, CDR2 FQGNSA. The chain's CDR3 is CASSLGRGTGELFF. CDR3 coding DNA: TGTGCCAGCAGCTTAGGCAGAGGGACCGGGGAGCTGTTTTTT.

This clonotype was seen only a few times. The chain recombines TRBV9 with TRBJ2-7, with a tentative D call TRBD1 (5 bases). The ends were cut back, 0 bases at V and 2 bases at J, with 9 bases in the middle. Germline V gene data show CDR1 as SGDLS and CDR2 as YYNGEE. The CDR3 consists of 14 residues. The CDR3 sequence: CASSVDPGPYEQYF. The DNA for the CDR3 is TGTGCCAGCAGCGTAGACCCAGGGCCCTACGAGCAGTACTTC.

This clonotype has a handful of counts. The rearrangement joins TRBV12-3 or TRBV12-4 to TRBJ1-1; perhaps TRBD1 as D (5 bases). This CDR3 is built from 16 residues. Trimming stripped 2 bases from V and 1 base from J, with 14 bases between. The CDR3 DNA follows: TGTGCCAGCAGTTTAAGGCCCTCGGGGCCGAACACTGAAGCTTTCTTT. This gives the protein CASSLRPSGPNTEAFF.

This clonotype was counted a few times. The CDR3 sequence: CASSLGSGQGIYEQYF. The CDR3 DNA follows: TGCGCCAGCAGCCTAGGCAGTGGACAGGGGATCTACGAGCAGTACTTC. The rearrangement joins TRBV5-1 to TRBJ2-7, with 9 bases identical to TRBD1. The CDR3 contains 16 residues. Unmatched junction bases numbered 11, after V lost 4 bases and J lost 3 bases. The germline V gene has CDR1 SGHRS and CDR2 YFSETQ. Full variable domain (missing parts from reference TRBV5-1 and TRBJ2-7): KAGVTQTPRYLIKTRGQQVTLSCSPISGHRSVSWYQQTPGQGLQFLFEYFSETQRNKGNFPGRFSGRQFSNSRSEMNVSTLELGDSALYLCASSLGSGQGIYEQYFGPGTRLTVT.

There are many counts of this clonotype. The chain employs TRBV9 and TRBJ1-1, with 9 bases lining up with TRBD1. This CDR3 spans 16 amino acids. J gave up 3 bases and V 4 bases, and 10 bases lay outside the gene matches. Germline V gene lookup returns CDR1 SGDLS and CDR2 YYNGEE. CDR3 amino acids: CASSTSKTGGYTEAFF. The CDR3 bases are TGTGCCAGCAGCACCAGCAAAACAGGGGGCTACACTGAAGCTTTCTTT.

In its sample, this clonotype was seen many times. The chain uses TRBV28 and TRBJ2-3; 8 nucleotides align to TRBD1. V gave up 3 bases and J gave up 3 bases; unmatched junction bases: 11. Germline V gene data show CDR1 as MDHEN and CDR2 as SYDVKM. This CDR3 has 17 residues. This chain's CDR3 is CASSFTQTRGRTDTQYF. CDR3 coding DNA: TGTGCCAGCAGTTTTACCCAGACCAGGGGGCGAACAGATACGCAGTATTTT. Full variable domain (rest looked up from reference TRBV28 and TRBJ2-3): DVKVTQSSRYLVKRTGEKVFLECVQDMDHENMFWYRQDPGLGLRLIYFSYDVKMKEKGDIPEGYSVSREKKERFSLILESASTNQTSMYLCASSFTQTRGRTDTQYFGPGTRLTVL.

This clonotype has at least ten counts. The chain recombines TRBV29-1 with TRBJ1-2; the D gene is possibly TRBD1 (6 bases). Germline CDR1 and CDR2: SQVTM and ANQGSEA. This CDR3 has 10 amino acids. Trimming stripped 5 bases from V and 7 bases from J, with 8 bases between. CDR3 residues: CSVLGGGYTF. DNA for the CDR3: TGCAGCGTTCTAGGGGGTGGCTACACCTTC.

The CDR3 bases are TGTGCCAGCAGCCCAAGGCCTACAGGGGACGAGCAGTACTTC. It yields the protein CASSPRPTGDEQYF. The J gene is TRBJ2-7, the V gene TRBV7-9; TRBD1 aligns across 7 bases. The CDR3 runs to 14 residues. In germline, CDR1 is SEHNR, CDR2 FQNEAQ (reference sequence). The J segment lost 5 bases and the V segment lost 5 bases, leaving 9 bases of the junction unmatched.

This clonotype was seen ten or more times. The chain is built from TRBV7-9 and TRBJ1-6; 8 positions agree with TRBD1. The germline gives CDR1 SEHNR, CDR2 FQNEAQ (reference sequence). The CDR3 totals 22 residues. V was clipped by 1 base and J by 3 bases; unmatched bases: 20. CDR3 DNA: TGTGCCAGCAGCTTAGTTTTAACAGGGGGTTCTCCACGAAATTTCTATAATTCACCCCTCCACTTT. It specifies CASSLVLTGGSPRNFYNSPLHF. Full variable domain (remainder filled in from reference TRBV7-9 and TRBJ1-6): DTGVSQNPRHKITKRGQNVTFRCDPISEHNRLYWYRQTLGQGPEFLTYFQNEAQLEKSRLLSDRFSAERPKGSFSTLEIQRTEQGDSAMYLCASSLVLTGGSPRNFYNSPLHFGNGTRLTVT.

In its sample, this clonotype was seen many times. V is TRBV27 and J is TRBJ1-1; tentative D call: TRBD1 (5 bases). Trimming took off 6 bases at V and 7 bases at J, with 27 bases between the two ends. The CDR3 contains 17 residues. Germline CDR1 MNHEY, CDR2 SMNVEV (reference sequence). CDR3 region: CASSYTAGTFRGDEAFF. The CDR3 DNA reads TGTGCCAGCAGCTACACCGCCGGGACCTTTAGGGGTGATGAAGCTTTCTTT.

Within the sample, this clonotype is medium-sized (0.01 to 0.1%). This chain links TRBV20-1 with TRBJ1-2; D may be TRBD1 (6 bases). This CDR3 has 13 amino acids. The V end lost 3 bases, the J end lost 4 bases, and 12 bases lay between the germline ends. Per germline, CDR1 DFQATT and CDR2 SNEGSKA (reference sequence). The CDR3: CSASGGGLYGYTF. Here the CDR3 DNA reads TGCAGTGCTAGCGGAGGGGGACTCTATGGCTACACCTTC.

This clonotype was picked up many times. The chain has TRBV20-1 and TRBJ1-5; D call uncertain. The germline gives CDR1 DFQATT, CDR2 SNEGSKA (reference sequence). This CDR3 has 14 amino acids. Trimming left V 4 bases short and J 2 bases short, with 12 bases between. As DNA, the CDR3 is TGCAGTGCTACCTTCATTGGACGCAATCAGCCCCAGCATTTT. As protein: CSATFIGRNQPQHF.

This clonotype was recorded at least ten times. The chain has TRBV9 and TRBJ1-1; 8 bases match TRBD1. The CDR3 extends over 17 amino acids. V shed 0 bases, J shed 1 base, and the junction held 8 bases outside the gene matches. Per germline, CDR1 SGDLS and CDR2 YYNGEE. The CDR3 DNA is TGTGCCAGCAGCGTAGAGGACAGGGTGAGGGGGAACACTGAAGCTTTCTTT. It is translated as CASSVEDRVRGNTEAFF.

This clonotype was found a few times. This chain connects TRBV6-5 to TRBJ1-1; TRBD1 matches at 8 bases. There are 14 residues in the CDR3. Germline CDR1 reads MNHEY; CDR2 reads SVGAGI. Trimming took 5 bases from V and 0 from J; bases not matched to a gene: 2. CDR3 DNA: TGTGCCAGCAGTGACAGGGGAATGAACACTGAAGCTTTCTTT. Translation: CASSDRGMNTEAFF.